This T cell receptor (beta chain) was observed in a study of blood T cell repertoires in COVID-19. Study at large: The United States, Italy and Spain provided the acute and convalescent COVID-19 samples.

Patients of the Seattle cohort, enrolled during active infection, were followed longitudinally. Sequencing was performed with immunoSEQ multiplex PCR; in TCRdb, only in-frame clones are kept and a portion is missing. Among roughly 47,000 clones listed, approximately 85% were seen once. The CDR3 sequence is 13 residues long. V lost 2 bases, J lost 8 bases, and 6 bases stayed unmatched. Germline V gives CDR1 SGHRS, CDR2 YFSETQ. Sample: peripheral blood. The TCR sequence derives from a woman over 75 with COVID-19, enrolled during active disease. J is TRBJ1-2 and V is TRBV5-1; TRBD1 aligns across 7 bases. CDR3 nucleotide sequence: TGCGCCAGCAGCTTCCGGACAGGTTGGGGCTACACCTTC. It encodes CASSFRTGWGYTF.